These T cell receptor beta chains were read from a single sample in a study of blood T cells in healthy people across ages. TCRdb re-called the 5' RACE reads with MiXCR, one entry per CDR3 protein. This repertoire shows roughly 900,000 distinct CDR3 sequences, about 48% found once; its top ten account for around 15%. The specimen was blood. The receptors derive from a man under 40 in good health. Each CDR3 is given with its conserved first and last residue. A D gene is named only where the DNA matches it firmly. Where a row states a size, it is once, few, many or the class of an expanded clone; other rows omit it.

>TRBJ2-7|TRBD1|TRBV28|once
TGTGCCAGCAGACCTCACGGACAGGGGTCCTACGAGCAGTACTTC
CASRPHGQGSYEQYF
>TRBJ2-7|-|TRBV6-4|-
TGTGCCAGCAGTGTTACTCAGGGAGGCGAGCAGTACTTC
CASSVTQGGEQYF
>TRBJ2-3|TRBD2|TRBV6-5|-
TGTGCCAGCAGTACGACTAGCGGGGGGCCCAATACGCAGTATTTT
CASSTTSGGPNTQYF
>TRBJ1-2|-|TRBV29-1|few
TGCAGCGTTGGATCAGGCCCCCGGGATGGCTACACCTTC
CSVGSGPRDGYTF
>TRBJ2-1|-|TRBV24-1|-
TGTGCCACCAGTGGTACGGGGGGCAGATTCTATGCTGGTACCTACAATGAGCAGTTCTTC
CATSGTGGRFYAGTYNEQFF
>TRBJ2-1|-|TRBV5-1|-
TGCGCCAGCAGCTTGGGTCAGTTTTCCCGCAATGAGCAGTTCTTC
CASSLGQFSRNEQFF
>TRBJ2-7|TRBD1|TRBV11-2|-
TGTGCCAGCAGCTTCGGGACAGGGAGCTCCTACGAGCAGTACTTC
CASSFGTGSSYEQYF
>TRBJ1-5|-|TRBV3-1|-
TGTGCCAGCAGCCGGGTTAATGGCGCCCGGGTTGGCAATCAGCCCCAGCATTTT
CASSRVNGARVGNQPQHF
>TRBJ1-5|-|TRBV6-2/TRBV6-3|-
TGTGCCAGCAGTACACCAGGGAGGGACAATCAGCCCCAGCATTTT
CASSTPGRDNQPQHF
>TRBJ2-5|-|TRBV7-9|once
TGTGCCAGCAGCTCCTTCACCCAGGGGAGTGGTGAGACCCAGTACTTC
CASSSFTQGSGETQYF
>TRBJ2-7|-|TRBV7-9|many
TGTGCCAGCAGAGCCTCTAGCGCGAAGCACGAGCAGTACTTC
CASRASSAKHEQYF
>TRBJ2-1|-|TRBV4-1|-
TGCGCCAGCAGCATCAGCGAATACAATGAGCAGTTCTTC
CASSISEYNEQFF
>TRBJ1-2|-|TRBV7-9|few
TGTGCCAGCAGCTTAGAGGTAGACAACTATGGCTACACCTTC
CASSLEVDNYGYTF
>TRBJ2-3|TRBD2|TRBV20-1|-
TGCAGTGCCCCACGGACTAGCGGGGGGTTTAGCACAGATACGCAGTATTTT
CSAPRTSGGFSTDTQYF
>TRBJ2-1|TRBD2|TRBV5-1|-
TGCGCCAGCAGACCACCGGGACTAGCGGGGGGGAACAATGGGCAGTTCTTC
CASRPPGLAGGNNGQFF
>TRBJ2-3|TRBD1|TRBV20-1|-
TGCGGTGCTCCAGAGGGGGCCACAGATACGCAGTATTTT
CGAPEGATDTQYF
>TRBJ1-1|-|TRBV20-1|-
TGCAGTGCTAGATGGCCGAGGAAAAACACTGAAGCTTTCTTT
CSARWPRKNTEAFF
>TRBJ2-5|TRBD2|TRBV20-1|few
TGCAGTGCTAGAGGTGGTAGCGGGGGTTCACAAGAGACCCAGTACTTC
CSARGGSGGSQETQYF
>TRBJ1-5|-|TRBV4-1|-
TGCGCCAGCAGCCAAGAGAGTTCTAGTCTCCGACAGCCCCAGCATTTT
CASSQESSSLRQPQHF
>TRBJ1-5|-|TRBV12-3/TRBV12-4|-
TGTGCCAGCAGCCCTCAGACAGGAAACAATCAGCCCCAGCATTTT
CASSPQTGNNQPQHF
>TRBJ2-2|-|TRBV7-9|-
TGTGCCAACCTCCCTGGGAACACCGGGGAGCTGTTTTTT
CANLPGNTGELFF
>TRBJ1-6|TRBD1|TRBV30|-
TGTGCCTGGAGCCAACAGGGGAGCTCCTATAATTCACCCCTCCACTTT
CAWSQQGSSYNSPLHF
>TRBJ2-1|-|TRBV27|-
TGTGCCAGCAGTTTATTACCCGTCAGCTCCTACAATGAGCAGTTCTTC
CASSLLPVSSYNEQFF
>TRBJ2-5|-|TRBV5-1|-
TGCGCCAGCAGCCTTGGACTTTACCAAGAGACCCAGTACTTC
CASSLGLYQETQYF
>TRBJ1-5|-|TRBV6-2/TRBV6-3|-
TGTGCCAGCAGTCGCCACAACCCGGGCGATCAGCCCCAGCATTTT
CASSRHNPGDQPQHF
>TRBJ2-1|-|TRBV20-1|-
TGCAGTGCTAGGAATCTCGGGGGGCTGAATGAGCAGTTCTTC
CSARNLGGLNEQFF